One sample yielded the 4 T cell receptor beta chains listed below, sequenced in a study of cytomegalovirus exposure and HLA in healthy donors. PCR was performed using 60 Vbeta and 13 Jbeta primers. The assay was immunoSEQ multiplex PCR, and TCRdb's table has in-frame clones only and misses some. The profile shows approximately 140,000 clones, 70% to 80% of them singletons. The material sequenced was PBMCs. The receptors originated from a middle-aged man in good health and CMV-seropositive.

The chain links TRBV7-6 to TRBJ2-2, with 7 positions matching TRBD2. CDR1 and CDR2 from the germline V gene are SGHVS and FNYEAQ. The CDR3 runs to 14 residues. The trim removed 1 base at V and 7 bases at J, leaving 3 bases unmatched. The CDR3 is CASSLGAGVGELFF. The CDR3 DNA reads as TGTGCCAGCAGCTTAGGGGCGGGAGTCGGGGAGCTGTTTTTT.

This clone was counted a few times. The chain links TRBV11-2 to TRBJ1-1; D may be TRBD1 (5 bases). The length of the CDR3 is 14 residues. Germline V gives CDR1 SGHAT, CDR2 FQNNGV. Trimming took off 2 bases at V and 0 bases at J, with 7 bases between the two ends. This chain's CDR3 is CASSLLGVNTEAFF. DNA for the CDR3: TGTGCCAGCAGCTTACTAGGGGTGAACACTGAAGCTTTCTTT.

The chain joins TRBV5-6 to TRBJ1-2; tentatively, D is TRBD1 (5 bases). In germline, CDR1 is SGHDT, CDR2 YYEEEE. This CDR3 region has 13 residues. V shed 4 bases and J shed 5 bases, with 12 bases lying between them. Written as DNA, the CDR3 is TGTGCCAGCAGCCGGGGGGGGTCTTATGGCTACACCTTC. Protein sequence: CASSRGGSYGYTF.

V usage is TRBV7-9 and J usage is TRBJ2-2; 9 nucleotides agree with TRBD1. The CDR3 sequence is 16 residues long. Germline V gene sequence: CDR1 SEHNR, CDR2 FQNEAQ (reference sequence). The V and J ends lost 3 bases and 4 bases, in that order; junction bases with no gene match: 6. The CDR3 coding sequence is TGTGCCAGCAGCTTTTACCGGGACAGGGCCACCGGGGAGCTGTTTTTT. The encoded protein is CASSFYRDRATGELFF.